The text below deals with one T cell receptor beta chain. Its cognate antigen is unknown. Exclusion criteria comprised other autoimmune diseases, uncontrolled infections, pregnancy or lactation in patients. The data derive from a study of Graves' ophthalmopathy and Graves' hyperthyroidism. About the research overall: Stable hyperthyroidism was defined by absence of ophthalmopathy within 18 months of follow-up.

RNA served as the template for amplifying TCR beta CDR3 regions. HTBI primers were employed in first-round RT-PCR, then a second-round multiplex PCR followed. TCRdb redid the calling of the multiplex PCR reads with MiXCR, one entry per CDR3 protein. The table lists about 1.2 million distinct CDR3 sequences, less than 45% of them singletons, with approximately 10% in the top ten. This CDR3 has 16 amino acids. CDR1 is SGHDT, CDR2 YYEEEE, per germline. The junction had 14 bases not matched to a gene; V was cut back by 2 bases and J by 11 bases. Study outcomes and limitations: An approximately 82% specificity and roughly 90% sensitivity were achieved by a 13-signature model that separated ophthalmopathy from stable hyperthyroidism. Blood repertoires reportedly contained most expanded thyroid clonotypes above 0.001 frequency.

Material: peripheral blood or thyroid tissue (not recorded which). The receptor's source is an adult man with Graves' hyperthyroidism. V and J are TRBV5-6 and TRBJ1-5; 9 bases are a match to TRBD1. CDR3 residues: CASSLNRGLSGETQHF. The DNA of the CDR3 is TGTGCCAGCAGCTTAAACAGGGGGCTGAGCGGAGAGACCCAGCATTTT.